This TCR beta chain emerged from a study of blood T cell repertoires in COVID-19. For the study at large: There were acute and convalescent COVID-19 samples, and they came from the United States, Italy and Spain. PBMCs, B-cell-depleted T cells, or T cells provided the cDNA or gDNA that made up the material.

The CDR3 length is 13 residues. CDR1 is SGHKS and CDR2 is YYEKEE in the germline V gene (reference sequence). V gave up 0 bases and J gave up 4 bases, with 5 bases separating them. Original handling: Amplification of reference gene primers provided the estimated nucleated cell counts. The repertoire was sequenced with immunoSEQ multiplex PCR; TCRdb's copy has only in-frame clones and lacks some. From that table come the V and J calls and clone size; the DNA was used to work out D and trimming. Here the sample spans about 190,000 clones, 65% to 85% being singletons. The gene calls are TRBV5-5 and TRBJ2-1, with D hard to call. The source material was peripheral blood. The source of this sequence is a man in his 60s with active or convalescent COVID-19. CDR3 amino acids: CASSLARYNEQFF. The CDR3 bases are TGTGCCAGCAGCTTGGCCAGATACAATGAGCAGTTCTTC.